This paragraph covers one T cell receptor beta chain sequence. The data stem from a study of shared clonotypes between healthy human individuals. TCRdb keeps only in-frame clones here, not all; method: immunoSEQ multiplex PCR. The sample yields about 120,000 clones, over 65% seen once. The CDR3 covers 13 residues. With 4 bases removed from V and 5 bases from J, the gap between germline ends came to 11 bases. From germline, CDR1 is ENHRY and CDR2 SYGVKD. The TCR comes from a woman under 40 in good health. The sample comprised memory CD8+ T cells sorted from blood. Subset specified: CD45RO+ cells pooled with CCR7-negative TemRA cells. The rearrangement uses TRBV10-3 and TRBJ1-2; TRBD1 is a possible D gene (5 bases). In DNA, the CDR3 is TGTGCCATCAGTGTCGGGGGACCTTATGGCTACACCTTC. Amino acid sequence: CAISVGGPYGYTF.